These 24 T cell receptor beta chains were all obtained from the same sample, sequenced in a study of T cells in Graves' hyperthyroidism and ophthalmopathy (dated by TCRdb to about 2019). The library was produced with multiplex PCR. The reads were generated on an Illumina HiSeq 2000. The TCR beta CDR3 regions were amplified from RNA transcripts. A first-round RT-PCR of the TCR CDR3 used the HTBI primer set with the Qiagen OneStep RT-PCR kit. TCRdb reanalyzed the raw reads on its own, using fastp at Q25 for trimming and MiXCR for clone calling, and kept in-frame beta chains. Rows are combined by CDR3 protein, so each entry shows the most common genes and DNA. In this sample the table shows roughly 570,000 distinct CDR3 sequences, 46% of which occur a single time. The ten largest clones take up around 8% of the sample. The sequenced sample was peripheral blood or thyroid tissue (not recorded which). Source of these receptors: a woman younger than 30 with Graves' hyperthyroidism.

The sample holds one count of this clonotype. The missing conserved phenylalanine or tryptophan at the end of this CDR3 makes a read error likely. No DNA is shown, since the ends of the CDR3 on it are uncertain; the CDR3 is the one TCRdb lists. This chain's CDR3 is CASRPLLAG. This chain joins TRBV12-3 or TRBV12-4 and TRBJ2-5; TRBD2 is the table's D call and was not checked against the DNA. The CDR3 is 9 residues long, ends included.

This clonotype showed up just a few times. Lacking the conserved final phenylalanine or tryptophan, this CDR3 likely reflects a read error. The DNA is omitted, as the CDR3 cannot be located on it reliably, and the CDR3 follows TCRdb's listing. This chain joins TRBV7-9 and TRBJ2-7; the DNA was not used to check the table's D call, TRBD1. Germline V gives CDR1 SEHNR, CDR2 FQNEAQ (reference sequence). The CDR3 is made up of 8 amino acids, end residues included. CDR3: CASSPTDR.

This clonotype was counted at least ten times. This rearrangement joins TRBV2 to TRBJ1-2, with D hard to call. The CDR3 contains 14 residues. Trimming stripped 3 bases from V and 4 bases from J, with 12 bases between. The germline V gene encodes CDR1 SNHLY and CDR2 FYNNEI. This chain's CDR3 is CASSDTVLGYGYTF. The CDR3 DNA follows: TGTGCCAGCAGTGACACAGTGCTAGGCTATGGCTACACCTTC.

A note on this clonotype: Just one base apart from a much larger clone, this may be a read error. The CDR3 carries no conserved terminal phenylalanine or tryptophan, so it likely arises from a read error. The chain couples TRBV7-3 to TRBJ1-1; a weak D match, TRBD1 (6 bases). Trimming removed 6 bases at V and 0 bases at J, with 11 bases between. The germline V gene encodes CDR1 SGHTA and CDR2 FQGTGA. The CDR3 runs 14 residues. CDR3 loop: CASRPDRLNTEAFL. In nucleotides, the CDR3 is TGTGCCAGCAGGCCTGACAGGCTGAACACTGAAGCTTTCCTT.

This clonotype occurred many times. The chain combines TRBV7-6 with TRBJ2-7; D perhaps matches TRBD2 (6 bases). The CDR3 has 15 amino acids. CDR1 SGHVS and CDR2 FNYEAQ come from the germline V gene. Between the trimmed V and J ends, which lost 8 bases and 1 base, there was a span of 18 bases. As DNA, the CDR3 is TGTGCCAGCGTTAATCTCCGGGAGAAGTCCTACGAGCAGTACTTC. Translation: CASVNLREKSYEQYF.

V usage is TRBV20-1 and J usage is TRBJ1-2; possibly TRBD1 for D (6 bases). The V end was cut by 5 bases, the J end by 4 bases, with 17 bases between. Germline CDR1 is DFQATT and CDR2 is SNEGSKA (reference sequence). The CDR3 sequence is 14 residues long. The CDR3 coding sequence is TGCAGTGCTGGGACTAGCGGGGGCAGCTATGGCTACACCTTC. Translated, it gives CSAGTSGGSYGYTF.

DNA for the CDR3: TGTGCCAGCAGTTTTAGGACAGGGGGCGCGAAGGAGACCCAGTACTTC. This gives the protein CASSFRTGGAKETQYF. The rearrangement joins TRBV27 to TRBJ2-5, with 11 positions matching TRBD1. The ends lost 3 bases at V and 5 bases at J; junction bases unmatched: 8. The CDR3 has 16 amino acids. Germline CDR1 MNHEY, CDR2 SMNVEV (reference sequence).

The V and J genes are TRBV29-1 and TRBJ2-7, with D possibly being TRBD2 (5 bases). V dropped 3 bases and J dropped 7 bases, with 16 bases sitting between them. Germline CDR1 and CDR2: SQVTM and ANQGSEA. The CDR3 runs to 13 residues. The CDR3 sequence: CSVDGETDYEQYF. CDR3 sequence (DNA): TGCAGCGTTGATGGGGAGACGGATTATGAGCAGTACTTC.

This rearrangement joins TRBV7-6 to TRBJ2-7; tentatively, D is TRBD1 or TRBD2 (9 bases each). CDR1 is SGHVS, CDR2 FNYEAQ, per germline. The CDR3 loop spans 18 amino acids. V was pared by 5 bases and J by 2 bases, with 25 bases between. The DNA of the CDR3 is TGTGCCAGCAGCCCAGGACGGACAGGGGCGGGAGGGGCCTACGAGCAGTACTTC. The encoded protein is CASSPGRTGAGGAYEQYF.

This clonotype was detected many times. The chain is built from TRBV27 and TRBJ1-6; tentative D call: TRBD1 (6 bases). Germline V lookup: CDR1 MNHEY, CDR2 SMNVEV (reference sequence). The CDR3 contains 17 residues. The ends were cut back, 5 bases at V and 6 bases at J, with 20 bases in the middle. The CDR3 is CASSQRAGGASNSPLHF. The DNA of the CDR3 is TGTGCCAGCAGTCAAAGGGCGGGGGGCGCATCTAATTCACCCCTCCACTTT.

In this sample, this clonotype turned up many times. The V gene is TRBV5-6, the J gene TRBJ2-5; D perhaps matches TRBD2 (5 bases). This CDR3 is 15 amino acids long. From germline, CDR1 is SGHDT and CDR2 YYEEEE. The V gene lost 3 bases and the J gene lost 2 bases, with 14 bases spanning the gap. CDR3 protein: CASSSLERRQETQYF. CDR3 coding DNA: TGTGCCAGCAGCTCACTGGAGCGGAGACAAGAGACCCAGTACTTC.

CDR3 sequence reads: CASIPNGPDRGRTGELFF. CDR3 nucleotides: TGTGCCAGCATTCCGAACGGCCCGGACAGGGGCAGAACCGGGGAGCTGTTTTTT. V and J are TRBV12-3 or TRBV12-4 and TRBJ2-2; the match to TRBD1 covers 9 bases. The trim removed 7 bases at V and 5 bases at J, leaving 17 bases unmatched. The length of the CDR3 is 18 residues.

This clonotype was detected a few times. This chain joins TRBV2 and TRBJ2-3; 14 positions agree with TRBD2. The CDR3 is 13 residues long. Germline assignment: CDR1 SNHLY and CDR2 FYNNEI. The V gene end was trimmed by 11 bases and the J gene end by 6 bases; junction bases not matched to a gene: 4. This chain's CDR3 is CAVRTSGRDTQYF. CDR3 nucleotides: TGTGCCGTAAGGACTAGCGGGAGGGATACGCAGTATTTT.

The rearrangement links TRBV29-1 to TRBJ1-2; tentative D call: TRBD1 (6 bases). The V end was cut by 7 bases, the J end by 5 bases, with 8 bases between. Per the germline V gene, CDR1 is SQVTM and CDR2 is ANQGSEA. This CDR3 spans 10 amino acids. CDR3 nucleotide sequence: TGCAGCGATGGACAGTATGGCTACACCTTC. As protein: CSDGQYGYTF.

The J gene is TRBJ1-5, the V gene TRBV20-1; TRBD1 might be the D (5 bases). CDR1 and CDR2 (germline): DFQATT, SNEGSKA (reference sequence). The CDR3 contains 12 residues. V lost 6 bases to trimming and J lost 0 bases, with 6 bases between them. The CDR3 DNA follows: TGCAGTGCCGACAGTAGCAATCAGCCCCAGCATTTT. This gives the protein CSADSSNQPQHF.

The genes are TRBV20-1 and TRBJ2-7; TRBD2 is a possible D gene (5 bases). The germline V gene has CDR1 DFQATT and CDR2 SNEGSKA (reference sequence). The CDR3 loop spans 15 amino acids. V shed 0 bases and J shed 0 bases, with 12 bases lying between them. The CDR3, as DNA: TGCAGTGCTAGAGATCAGCGGAGGAGCTCCTACGAGCAGTACTTC. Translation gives CSARDQRRSSYEQYF.

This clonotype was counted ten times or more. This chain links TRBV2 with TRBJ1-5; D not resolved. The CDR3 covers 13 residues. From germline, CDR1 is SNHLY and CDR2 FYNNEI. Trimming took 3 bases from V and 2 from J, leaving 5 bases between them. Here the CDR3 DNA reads TGTGCCAGCAGTGATCAACGCAATCAGCCCCAGCATTTT. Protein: CASSDQRNQPQHF. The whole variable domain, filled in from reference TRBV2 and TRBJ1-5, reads EPEVTQTPSHQVTQMGQEVILRCVPISNHLYFYWYRQILGQKVEFLVSFYNNEISEKSEIFDDQFSVERPDGSNFTLKIRSTKLEDSAMYFCASSDQRNQPQHFGDGTRLSIL.

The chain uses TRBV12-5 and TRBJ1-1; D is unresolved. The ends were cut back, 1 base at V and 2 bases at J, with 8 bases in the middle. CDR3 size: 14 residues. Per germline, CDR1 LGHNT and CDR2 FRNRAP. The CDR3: CASGLDKSNTEAFF. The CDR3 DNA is TGTGCTAGTGGTTTGGATAAAAGTAACACTGAAGCTTTCTTT.

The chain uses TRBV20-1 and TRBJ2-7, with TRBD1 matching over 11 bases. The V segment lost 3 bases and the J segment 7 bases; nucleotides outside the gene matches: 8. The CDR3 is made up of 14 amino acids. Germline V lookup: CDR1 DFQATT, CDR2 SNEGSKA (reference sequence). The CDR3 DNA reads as TGCAGTGCTAGGGGACAGGGGGAGATTAAGGAGCAGTACTTC. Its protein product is CSARGQGEIKEQYF.

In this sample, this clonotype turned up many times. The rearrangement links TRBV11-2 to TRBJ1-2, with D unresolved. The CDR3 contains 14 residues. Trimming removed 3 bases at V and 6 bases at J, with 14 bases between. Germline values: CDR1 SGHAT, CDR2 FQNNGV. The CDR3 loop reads CASSFRRRKDGYTF. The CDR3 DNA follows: TGTGCCAGCAGCTTTAGAAGGCGGAAGGATGGCTACACCTTC.

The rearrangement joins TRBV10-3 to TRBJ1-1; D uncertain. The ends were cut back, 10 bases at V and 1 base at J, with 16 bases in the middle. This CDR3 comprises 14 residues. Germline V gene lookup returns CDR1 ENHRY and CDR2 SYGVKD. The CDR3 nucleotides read TGTGCCACCACAGCGGGAGAGGGGAACACTGAAGCTTTCTTT. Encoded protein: CATTAGEGNTEAFF.

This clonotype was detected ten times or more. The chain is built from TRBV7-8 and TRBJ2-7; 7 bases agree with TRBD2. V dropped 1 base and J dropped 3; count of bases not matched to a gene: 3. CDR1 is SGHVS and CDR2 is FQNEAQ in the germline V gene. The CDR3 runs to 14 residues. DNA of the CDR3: TGTGCCAGCAGCTTAGGGACTAGTTTCTACGAGCAGTACTTC. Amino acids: CASSLGTSFYEQYF.

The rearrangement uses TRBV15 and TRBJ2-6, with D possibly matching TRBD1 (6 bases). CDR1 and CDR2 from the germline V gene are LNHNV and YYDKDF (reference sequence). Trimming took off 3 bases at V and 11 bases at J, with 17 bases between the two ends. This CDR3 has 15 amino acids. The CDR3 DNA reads TGTGCCACCAGCAGCCAGGATACAGGGATCGACGTCCTGACTTTC. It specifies CATSSQDTGIDVLTF.

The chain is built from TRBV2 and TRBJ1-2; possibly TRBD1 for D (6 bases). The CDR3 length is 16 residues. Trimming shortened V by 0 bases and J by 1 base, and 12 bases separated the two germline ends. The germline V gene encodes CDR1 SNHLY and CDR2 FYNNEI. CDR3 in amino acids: CASSEAEGTRNYGYTF. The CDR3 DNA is TGTGCCAGCAGTGAAGCCGAAGGGACACGTAACTATGGCTACACCTTC.